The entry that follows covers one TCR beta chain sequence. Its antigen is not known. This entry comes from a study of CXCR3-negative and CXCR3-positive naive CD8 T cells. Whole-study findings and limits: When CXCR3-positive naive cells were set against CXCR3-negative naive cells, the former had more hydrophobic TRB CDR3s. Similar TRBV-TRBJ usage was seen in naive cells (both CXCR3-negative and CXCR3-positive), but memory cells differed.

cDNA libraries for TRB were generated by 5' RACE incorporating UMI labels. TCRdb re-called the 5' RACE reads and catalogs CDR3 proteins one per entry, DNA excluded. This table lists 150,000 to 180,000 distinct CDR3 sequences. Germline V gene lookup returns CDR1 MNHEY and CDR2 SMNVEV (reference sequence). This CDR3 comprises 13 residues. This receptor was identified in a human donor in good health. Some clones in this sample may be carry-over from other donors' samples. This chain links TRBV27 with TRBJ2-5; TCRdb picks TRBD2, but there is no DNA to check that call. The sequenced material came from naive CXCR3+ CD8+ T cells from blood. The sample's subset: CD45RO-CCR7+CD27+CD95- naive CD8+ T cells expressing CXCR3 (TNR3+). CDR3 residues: CARSFVSGETQYF.